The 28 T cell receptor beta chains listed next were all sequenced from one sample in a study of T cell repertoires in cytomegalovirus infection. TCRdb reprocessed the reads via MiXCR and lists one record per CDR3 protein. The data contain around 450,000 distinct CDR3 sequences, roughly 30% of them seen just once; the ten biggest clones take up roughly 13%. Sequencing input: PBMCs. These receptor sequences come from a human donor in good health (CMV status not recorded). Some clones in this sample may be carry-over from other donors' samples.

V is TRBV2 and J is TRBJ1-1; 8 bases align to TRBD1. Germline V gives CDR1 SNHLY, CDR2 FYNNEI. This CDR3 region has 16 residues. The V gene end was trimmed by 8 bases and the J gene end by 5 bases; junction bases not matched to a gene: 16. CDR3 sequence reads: CASPQVSGGSETEAFF. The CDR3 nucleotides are TGTGCCAGCCCGCAAGTCTCAGGGGGCTCGGAGACTGAAGCTTTCTTT. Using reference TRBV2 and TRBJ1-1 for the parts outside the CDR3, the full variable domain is EPEVTQTPSHQVTQMGQEVILRCVPISNHLYFYWYRQILGQKVEFLVSFYNNEISEKSEIFDDQFSVERPDGSNFTLKIRSTKLEDSAMYFCASPQVSGGSETEAFFGQGTRLTVV.

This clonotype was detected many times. CDR3 DNA sequence: TGTGCCAGCAGCCGAGGGAGGGGGGCGCCTAACACTGAAGCTTTCTTT. Its translation is CASSRGRGAPNTEAFF. This chain connects TRBV7-8 to TRBJ1-1; tentatively, D is TRBD1 (6 bases). Germline V gives CDR1 SGHVS, CDR2 FQNEAQ. The CDR3 is 16 residues long. The ends were cut back, 5 bases at V and 2 bases at J, with 18 bases in the middle.

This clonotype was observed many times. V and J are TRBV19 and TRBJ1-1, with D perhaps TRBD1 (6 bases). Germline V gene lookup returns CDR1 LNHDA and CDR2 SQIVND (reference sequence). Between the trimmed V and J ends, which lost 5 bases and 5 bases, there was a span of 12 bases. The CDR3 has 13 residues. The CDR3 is CASSHTGLTEAFF. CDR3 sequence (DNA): TGTGCCAGTAGTCACACAGGGTTAACTGAAGCTTTCTTT. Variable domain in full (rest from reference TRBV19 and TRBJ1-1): DGGITQSPKYLFRKEGQNVTLSCEQNLNHDAMYWYRQDPGQGLRLIYYSQIVNDFQKGDIAEGYSVSREKKESFPLTVTSAQKNPTAFYLCASSHTGLTEAFFGQGTRLTVV.

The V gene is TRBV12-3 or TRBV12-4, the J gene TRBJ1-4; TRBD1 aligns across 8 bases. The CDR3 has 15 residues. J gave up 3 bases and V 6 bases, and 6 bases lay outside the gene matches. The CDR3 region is CASRPRGLPNEKLFF. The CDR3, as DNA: TGTGCCAGCAGGCCCAGGGGGCTACCTAATGAAAAACTGTTTTTT.

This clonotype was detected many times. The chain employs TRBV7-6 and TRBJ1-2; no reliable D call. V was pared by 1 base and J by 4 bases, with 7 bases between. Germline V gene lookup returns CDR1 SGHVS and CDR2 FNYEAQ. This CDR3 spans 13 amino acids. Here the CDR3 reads CASSLGVSYGYTF. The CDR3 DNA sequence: TGTGCCAGCAGCTTAGGTGTTAGCTATGGCTACACCTTC.

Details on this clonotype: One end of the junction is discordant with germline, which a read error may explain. The CDR3 protein is CSSSSVRGPVGELFF. The DNA of the CDR3 is TGTTCCAGCAGCTCTGTCCGGGGGCCGGTCGGGGAGCTGTTTTTT. This sequence joins TRBV4-2 and TRBJ2-2; D may correspond to TRBD1 or TRBD2 (6 bases each). Germline V gene data show CDR1 as LGHNA and CDR2 as YNFKEQ. The CDR3 covers 15 residues.

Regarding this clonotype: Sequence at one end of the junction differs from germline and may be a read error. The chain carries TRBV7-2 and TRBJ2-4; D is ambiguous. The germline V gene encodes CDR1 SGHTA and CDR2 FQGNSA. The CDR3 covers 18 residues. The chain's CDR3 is CASSLTSLQTAAKHMQYF. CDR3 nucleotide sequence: TGTGCCAGCAGCTTGACCTCCCTCCAGACTGCAGCCAAACACATGCAGTACTTC.

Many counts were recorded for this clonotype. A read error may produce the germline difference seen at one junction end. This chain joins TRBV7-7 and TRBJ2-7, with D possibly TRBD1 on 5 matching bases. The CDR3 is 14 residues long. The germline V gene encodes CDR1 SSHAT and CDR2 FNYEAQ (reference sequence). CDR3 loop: CASSLGEQGYEQYF. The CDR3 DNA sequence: TGTGCTAGCAGCCTCGGCGAGCAGGGCTACGAGCAGTACTTC.

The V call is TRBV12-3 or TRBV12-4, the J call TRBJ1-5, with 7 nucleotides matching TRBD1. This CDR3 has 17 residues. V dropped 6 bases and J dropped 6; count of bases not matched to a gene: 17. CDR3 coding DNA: TGTGCCAGCAGCCCGGGACAGTCGTTGAACGATCGTCAGCCCCAGCATTTT. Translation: CASSPGQSLNDRQPQHF.

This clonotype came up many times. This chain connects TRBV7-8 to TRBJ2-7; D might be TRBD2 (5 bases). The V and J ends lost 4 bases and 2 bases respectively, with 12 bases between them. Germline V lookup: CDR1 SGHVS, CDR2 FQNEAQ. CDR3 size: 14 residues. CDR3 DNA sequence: TGTGCCAGCAGCTCAGACGGGGTAACCTACGAGCAGTACTTC. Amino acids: CASSSDGVTYEQYF.

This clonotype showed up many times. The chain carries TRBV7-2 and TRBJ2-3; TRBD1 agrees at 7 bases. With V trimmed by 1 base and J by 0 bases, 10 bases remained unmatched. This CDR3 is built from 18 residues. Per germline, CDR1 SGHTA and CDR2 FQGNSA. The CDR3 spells CASSLDYRDRASTDTQYF. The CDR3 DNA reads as TGTGCCAGCAGCTTAGACTACCGGGACAGAGCTAGCACAGATACGCAGTATTTT.

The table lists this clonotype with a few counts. CDR3 region: CASSTGQGVVGNSPLHF. The CDR3 DNA reads TGTGCCAGCAGTACGGGACAGGGGGTGGTGGGGAATTCACCCCTCCACTTT. The J gene is TRBJ1-6, the V gene TRBV27; 11 bases fit TRBD1. V gave up 5 bases and J gave up 7 bases; unmatched junction bases: 10. The CDR3 totals 17 residues. Germline V gene sequence: CDR1 MNHEY, CDR2 SMNVEV (reference sequence).

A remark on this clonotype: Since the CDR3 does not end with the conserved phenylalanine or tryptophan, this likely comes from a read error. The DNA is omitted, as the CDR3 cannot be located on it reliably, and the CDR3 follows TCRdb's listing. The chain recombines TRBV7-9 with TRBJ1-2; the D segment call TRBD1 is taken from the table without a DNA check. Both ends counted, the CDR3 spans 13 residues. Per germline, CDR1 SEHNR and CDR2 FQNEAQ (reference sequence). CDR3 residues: CASSPGANYGYNL.

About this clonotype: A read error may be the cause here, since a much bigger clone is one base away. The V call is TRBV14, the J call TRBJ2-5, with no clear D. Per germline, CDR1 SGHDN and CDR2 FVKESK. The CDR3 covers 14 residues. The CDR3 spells CASSHANREETPYF. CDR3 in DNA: TGTGCCAGCAGCCACGCTAATCGAGAAGAGACCCCGTACTTC.

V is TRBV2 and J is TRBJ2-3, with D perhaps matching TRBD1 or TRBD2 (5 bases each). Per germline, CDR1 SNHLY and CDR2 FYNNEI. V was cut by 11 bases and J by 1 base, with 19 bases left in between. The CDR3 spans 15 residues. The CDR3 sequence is CACNSGALRTDTQYF. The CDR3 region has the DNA TGTGCCTGCAACTCCGGGGCCCTACGCACAGATACGCAGTATTTT.

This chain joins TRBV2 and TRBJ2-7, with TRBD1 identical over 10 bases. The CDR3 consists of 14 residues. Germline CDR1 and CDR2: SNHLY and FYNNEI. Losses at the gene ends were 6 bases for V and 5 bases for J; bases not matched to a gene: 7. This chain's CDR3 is CASSEQTGGHEQYF. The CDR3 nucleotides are TGTGCCAGCAGCGAGCAGACAGGGGGCCACGAGCAGTACTTC. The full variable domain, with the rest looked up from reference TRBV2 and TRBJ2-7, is EPEVTQTPSHQVTQMGQEVILRCVPISNHLYFYWYRQILGQKVEFLVSFYNNEISEKSEIFDDQFSVERPDGSNFTLKIRSTKLEDSAMYFCASSEQTGGHEQYFGPGTRLTVT.

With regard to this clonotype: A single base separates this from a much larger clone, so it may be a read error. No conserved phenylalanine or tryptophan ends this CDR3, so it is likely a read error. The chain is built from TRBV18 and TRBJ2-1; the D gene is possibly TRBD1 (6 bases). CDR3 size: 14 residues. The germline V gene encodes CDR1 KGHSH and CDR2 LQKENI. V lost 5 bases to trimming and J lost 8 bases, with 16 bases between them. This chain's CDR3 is CASSLTQGSDEQFL. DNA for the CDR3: TGTGCCAGCTCATTGACCCAGGGGTCGGATGAGCAGTTCTTA.

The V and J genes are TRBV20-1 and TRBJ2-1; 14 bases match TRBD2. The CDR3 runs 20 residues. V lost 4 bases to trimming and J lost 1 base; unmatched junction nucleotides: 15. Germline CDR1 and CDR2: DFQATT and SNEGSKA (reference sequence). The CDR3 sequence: CSATSNPTSGGAGSYNEQFF. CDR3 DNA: TGCAGTGCTACTTCGAACCCGACTAGCGGGGGGGCAGGGTCCTACAATGAGCAGTTCTTC.

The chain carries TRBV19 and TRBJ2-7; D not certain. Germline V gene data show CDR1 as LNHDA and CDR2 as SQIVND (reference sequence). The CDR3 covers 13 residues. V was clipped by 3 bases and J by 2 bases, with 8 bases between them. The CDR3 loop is CASSIKVTYEQYF. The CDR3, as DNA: TGTGCCAGTAGTATTAAGGTAACCTACGAGCAGTACTTC. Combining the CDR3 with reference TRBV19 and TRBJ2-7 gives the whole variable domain DGGITQSPKYLFRKEGQNVTLSCEQNLNHDAMYWYRQDPGQGLRLIYYSQIVNDFQKGDIAEGYSVSREKKESFPLTVTSAQKNPTAFYLCASSIKVTYEQYFGPGTRLTVT.

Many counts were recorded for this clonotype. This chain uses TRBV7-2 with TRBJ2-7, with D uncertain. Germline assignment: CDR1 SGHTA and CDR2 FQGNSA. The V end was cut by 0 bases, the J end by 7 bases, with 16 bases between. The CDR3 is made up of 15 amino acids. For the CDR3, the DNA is TGTGCCAGCAGCTTAGCAGGTCACTCGGGCCAAGAGCAGTACTTC. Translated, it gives CASSLAGHSGQEQYF.

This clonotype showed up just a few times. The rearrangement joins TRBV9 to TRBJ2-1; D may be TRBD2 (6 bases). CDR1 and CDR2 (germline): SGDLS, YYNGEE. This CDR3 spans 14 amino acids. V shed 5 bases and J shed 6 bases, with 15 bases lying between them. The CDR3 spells CASRRLGEGNEQFF. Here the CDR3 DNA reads TGTGCCAGCAGGCGACTAGGCGAGGGCAATGAGCAGTTCTTC.

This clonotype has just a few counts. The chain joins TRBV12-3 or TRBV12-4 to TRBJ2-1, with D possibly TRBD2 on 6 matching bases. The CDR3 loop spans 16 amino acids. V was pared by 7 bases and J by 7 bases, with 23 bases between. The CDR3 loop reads CASTSLRDSATNEQFF. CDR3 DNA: TGTGCCAGCACCTCCCTCAGGGACTCCGCGACGAATGAGCAGTTCTTC.

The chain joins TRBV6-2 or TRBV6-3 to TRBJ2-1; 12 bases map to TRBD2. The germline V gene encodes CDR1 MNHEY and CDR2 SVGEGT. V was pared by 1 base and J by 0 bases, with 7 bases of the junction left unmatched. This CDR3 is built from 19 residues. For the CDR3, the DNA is TGTGCCAGCAGTTACTGGCTAGCGGGGGGGAAGAGCTCCTACAATGAGCAGTTCTTC. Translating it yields CASSYWLAGGKSSYNEQFF.

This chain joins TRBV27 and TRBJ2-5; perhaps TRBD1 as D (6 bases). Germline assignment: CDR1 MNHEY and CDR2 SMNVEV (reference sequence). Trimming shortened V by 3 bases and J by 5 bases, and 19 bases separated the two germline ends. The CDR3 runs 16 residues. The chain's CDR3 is CASSLFPGQIVETQYF. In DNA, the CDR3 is TGTGCCAGCAGTTTGTTCCCGGGACAAATCGTGGAGACCCAGTACTTC.

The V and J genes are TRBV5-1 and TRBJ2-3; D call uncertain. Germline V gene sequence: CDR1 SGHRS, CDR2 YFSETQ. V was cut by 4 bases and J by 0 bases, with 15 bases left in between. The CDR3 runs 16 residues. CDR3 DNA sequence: TGCGCCAGCAGCCCGACCGGACGTACTAGCACAGATACGCAGTATTTT. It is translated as CASSPTGRTSTDTQYF.

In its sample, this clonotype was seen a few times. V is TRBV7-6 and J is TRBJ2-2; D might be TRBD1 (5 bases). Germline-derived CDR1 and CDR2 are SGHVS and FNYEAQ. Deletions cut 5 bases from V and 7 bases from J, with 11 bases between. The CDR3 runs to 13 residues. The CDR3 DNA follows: TGTGCCAGCAGCCTAGGGGATGGCGGGGAGCTGTTTTTT. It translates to CASSLGDGGELFF.

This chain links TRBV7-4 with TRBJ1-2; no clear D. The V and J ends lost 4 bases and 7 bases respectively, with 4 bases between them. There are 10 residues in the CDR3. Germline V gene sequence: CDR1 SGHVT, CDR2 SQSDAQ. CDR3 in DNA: TGTGCCAGCAGCTCCACTGGCTACACCTTC. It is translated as CASSSTGYTF. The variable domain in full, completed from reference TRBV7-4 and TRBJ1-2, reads GAGVSQSPRYKVAKRGRDVALRCDSISGHVTLYWYRQTLGQGSEVLTYSQSDAQRDKSGRPSGRFSAERPERSVSTLKIQRTEQGDSAVYLCASSSTGYTFGSGTRLTVV.

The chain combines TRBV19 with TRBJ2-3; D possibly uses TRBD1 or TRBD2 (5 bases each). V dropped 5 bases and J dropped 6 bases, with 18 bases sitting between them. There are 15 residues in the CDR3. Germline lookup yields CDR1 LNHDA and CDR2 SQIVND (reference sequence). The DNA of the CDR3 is TGTGCCAGTAGTCCCCGGGACCGGCCTGGGGATACGCAGTATTTT. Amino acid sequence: CASSPRDRPGDTQYF.